Listed below are T cell receptor beta chains from one sample, sequenced in a study of shared clonotypes between healthy human individuals. TCRdb keeps only in-frame clones here, not all; method: immunoSEQ multiplex PCR. The repertoire consists of about 1.1 million clones, with 60% to 85% occurring once and the leading ten covering about 0.89%. Sequenced material: memory CD4+ T cells from PBMCs. The source is a man younger than 35 in good health. Some clones in this sample may be carry-over from other donors' samples. The CDR3 runs from the conserved cysteine through the conserved F or W. Each record gives: D gene, clone size, V gene, J gene, CDR3 length, CDR3 DNA, CDR3 protein. D genes are given only for firm matches. Expanded clones get a size class; other rows say once, few or many, or leave the size out.

D gene: TRBD2; clone size: .; V gene: TRBV5-1; J gene: TRBJ2-1; CDR3 length: 17; CDR3 DNA: TGCGCCAGCAGCTCCCCTGTAGGAGCGGGAGGCAACAATGAGCAGTTCTTC; CDR3 protein: CASSSPVGAGGNNEQFF
D gene: TRBD2; clone size: .; V gene: TRBV5-1; J gene: TRBJ2-5; CDR3 length: 14; CDR3 DNA: TGCGCCAGCAGCTTTGGTAGGGGAGGGGAGACCCAGTACTTC; CDR3 protein: CASSFGRGGETQYF
D gene: .; clone size: .; V gene: TRBV10-2; J gene: TRBJ2-7; CDR3 length: 15; CDR3 DNA: TGCGCCAGCAGTGAGTCCAGGGTCTCTACCTACGAGCAGTACTTC; CDR3 protein: CASSESRVSTYEQYF
D gene: TRBD1; clone size: .; V gene: TRBV18; J gene: TRBJ2-7; CDR3 length: 13; CDR3 DNA: TGTGCCAGCTCGGACGGGACAGTCTACGAGCAGTACTTC; CDR3 protein: CASSDGTVYEQYF
D gene: .; clone size: many; V gene: TRBV5-1; J gene: TRBJ2-3; CDR3 length: 14; CDR3 DNA: TGCGCCAGCAGCTCCTGGACTAGCACAGATACGCAGTATTTT; CDR3 protein: CASSSWTSTDTQYF
D gene: .; clone size: .; V gene: TRBV11-3; J gene: TRBJ1-3; CDR3 length: 16; CDR3 DNA: TGTGCCAGCAGCAAACAAACAGGGTCTCCCGGAAACACCATATATTTT; CDR3 protein: CASSKQTGSPGNTIYF
D gene: TRBD2; clone size: .; V gene: TRBV4-2; J gene: TRBJ2-1; CDR3 length: 14; CDR3 DNA: TGTGCCAGCAGCCGTAAGCTAGCGGACAATGAGCAGTTCTTC; CDR3 protein: CASSRKLADNEQFF
D gene: TRBD1; clone size: .; V gene: TRBV2; J gene: TRBJ2-2; CDR3 length: 15; CDR3 DNA: TGTGCCAGCAGTGAGAGTAGGGGGCGCACCGGGGAGCTGTTTTTT; CDR3 protein: CASSESRGRTGELFF
D gene: .; clone size: .; V gene: TRBV6-6; J gene: TRBJ1-2; CDR3 length: 15; CDR3 DNA: TGTGCCAGCAGTTACTCGTGGGAGGCCGACTATGGCTACACCTTC; CDR3 protein: CASSYSWEADYGYTF
D gene: .; clone size: .; V gene: TRBV29-1; J gene: TRBJ1-1; CDR3 length: 13; CDR3 DNA: TGCATCGTTGGTCCCTCTATGAACACTGAAGCTTTCTTT; CDR3 protein: CIVGPSMNTEAFF
D gene: .; clone size: .; V gene: TRBV4-2; J gene: TRBJ2-5; CDR3 length: 13; CDR3 DNA: TGTGCCAGCAGCCAAATGGTCGGGGAGACCCAGTACTTC; CDR3 protein: CASSQMVGETQYF
D gene: TRBD1; clone size: .; V gene: TRBV5-8; J gene: TRBJ1-2; CDR3 length: 13; CDR3 DNA: TGTGCCAGCAGCTGGGTGGACAGGGGAGGCTACACCTTC; CDR3 protein: CASSWVDRGGYTF
D gene: .; clone size: once; V gene: TRBV7-3; J gene: TRBJ2-3; CDR3 length: 12; CDR3 DNA: TGTGCCAGCAGCCTCGGGGACGGTACGCAGTATTTT; CDR3 protein: CASSLGDGTQYF
D gene: .; clone size: .; V gene: TRBV28; J gene: TRBJ2-2; CDR3 length: 14; CDR3 DNA: TGTGCCAGCAGCCCCCGTAGTGTCACCGGGGAGCTGTTTTTT; CDR3 protein: CASSPRSVTGELFF
D gene: .; clone size: .; V gene: TRBV4-2; J gene: TRBJ2-2; CDR3 length: 15; CDR3 DNA: TGTGCCAGCAGCCGCAAGCGTACGAACACCGGGGAGCTGTTTTTT; CDR3 protein: CASSRKRTNTGELFF
D gene: TRBD1; clone size: .; V gene: TRBV5-4; J gene: TRBJ1-2; CDR3 length: 13; CDR3 DNA: TGTGCCAGCAGGGGGACAGGGACCTATGGCTACACCTTC; CDR3 protein: CASRGTGTYGYTF
D gene: .; clone size: .; V gene: TRBV5-5; J gene: TRBJ1-1; CDR3 length: 15; CDR3 DNA: TGTGCCAGCAGCTTGAATGATTGGGGAGGGACTGAAGCTTTCTTT; CDR3 protein: CASSLNDWGGTEAFF